The present T cell receptor beta chain was sequenced within a study of immune heterogeneity within non-small cell lung tumors. Multiplex PCR employing 32 V and 13 J primers generated amplicons of the TCR beta CDR3. TCRdb re-derived calls from the multiplex PCR reads in MiXCR, one entry per CDR3 protein. The table lists 5,000 to 6,500 distinct CDR3 sequences, more than 20% of them singletons, with roughly 17% in the top ten. For each sample, template was approximately 0.6 ug of bulk tumor genomic DNA. Each primary tumor yielded several biopsies, collected far apart from one another at surgery. Patients underwent curative surgery for untreated, newly diagnosed non-small cell lung cancer. CDR3 size: 16 residues. Trimming removed 0 bases from V and 3 bases from J, with 15 bases in between. CDR1 and CDR2 (germline): SGHAT, FQNNGV. By share, this clonotype counts as medium-sized.

The sequenced sample consisted of lung tumor tissue. V gene TRBV11-2 combines with J gene TRBJ2-7, with D uncertain. This TCR was sampled from a man in his sixties with non-small cell lung cancer. In DNA form, the CDR3 reads TGTGCCAGCAGCTTAGAGGTCTACACCTATGTCTACGAGCAGTACTTC. Its protein product is CASSLEVYTYVYEQYF.